A single sample is the source of the 30 T cell receptor beta chains below, sequenced in a study of cytomegalovirus exposure and HLA in healthy donors. PCR employed 60 Vbeta and 13 Jbeta primers. TCRdb's table, derived via immunoSEQ multiplex PCR, lists solely in-frame clones and lacks some. The sample holds about 84,000 clones, 63% seen once. The sequencing sample was made of PBMCs. The receptors were gathered from a woman aged 40 to 49 in good health and CMV-seropositive.

In its sample, this clone was seen a few times. The chain is built from TRBV29-1 and TRBJ2-1, with a weak D call TRBD2 (6 bases). The CDR3 length is 12 residues. Germline V gives CDR1 SQVTM, CDR2 ANQGSEA. DNA for the CDR3: TGCAGTACAAGCGGACTAAACAATGAGCAGTTCTTC. Translated, it gives CSTSGLNNEQFF.

The rearrangement links TRBV4-1 to TRBJ2-6; a weak D match, TRBD1 (6 bases). CDR3 size: 20 residues. The V end lost 0 bases, the J end lost 2 bases, and 20 bases lay between the germline ends. The germline V gene encodes CDR1 MGHRA and CDR2 YSYEKL. CDR3 residues: CASSQESLQGISAGANVLTF. The CDR3 nucleotides are TGCGCCAGCAGCCAAGAGAGCCTACAGGGTATTAGCGCTGGGGCCAACGTCCTGACTTTC.

CDR3 sequence reads: CASSSLSGGLRDEQFF. The CDR3 coding sequence is TGCGCCAGCAGCTCCTTGAGTGGGGGGTTGAGGGATGAGCAGTTCTTC. The rearrangement joins TRBV5-1 to TRBJ2-1; maybe TRBD2 (6 bases). Trimming took 3 bases from V and 8 from J, leaving 21 bases between them. The CDR3 runs to 16 residues. Germline V gives CDR1 SGHRS, CDR2 YFSETQ. The full variable domain, rest sourced from reference TRBV5-1 and TRBJ2-1, is KAGVTQTPRYLIKTRGQQVTLSCSPISGHRSVSWYQQTPGQGLQFLFEYFSETQRNKGNFPGRFSGRQFSNSRSEMNVSTLELGDSALYLCASSSLSGGLRDEQFFGPGTRLTVL.

This CDR3 reads CASSDSLGAAGELFF. Written as DNA, the CDR3 is TGTGCCAGCAGTGACAGTCTGGGGGCCGCCGGGGAGCTGTTTTTT. The chain couples TRBV6-4 to TRBJ2-2; D perhaps matches TRBD1 (6 bases). CDR1 is MRHNA, CDR2 SNTAGT, per germline. The CDR3 runs to 15 residues. V lost 2 bases and J lost 6, with 13 bases in between.

This clone was recorded a few times. This sequence joins TRBV5-1 and TRBJ1-1, with D possibly being TRBD1 (6 bases). Germline lookup yields CDR1 SGHRS and CDR2 YFSETQ. Trimming shortened V by 3 bases and J by 0 bases, and 9 bases separated the two germline ends. The CDR3 loop spans 14 amino acids. In nucleotides, the CDR3 is TGCGCCAGCAGCTATAGGACAGTGAACACTGAAGCTTTCTTT. Translating gives CASSYRTVNTEAFF.

In its sample, this clone was seen a few times. This chain uses TRBV10-3 with TRBJ2-1; 8 nucleotides match TRBD2. The germline V gene has CDR1 ENHRY and CDR2 SYGVKD. The CDR3 covers 15 residues. The junction had 16 bases not matched to a gene; V was cut back by 10 bases and J by 8 bases. The CDR3 DNA reads TGTGCCACCCACCGGGAGGGTCAGGGTTGGCATGAGCAGTTCTTC. This codes for CATHREGQGWHEQFF.

There are a few counts of this clone. The J gene is TRBJ1-4, the V gene TRBV7-2, with 10 bases that match TRBD1. V shed 5 bases and J 8 bases; nucleotides not matched to a gene: 5. This CDR3 has 14 residues. Germline V gene lookup returns CDR1 SGHTA and CDR2 FQGNSA. CDR3 sequence: CASSAGQGGEKLFF. CDR3 coding DNA: TGTGCCAGCAGCGCAGGACAGGGGGGCGAAAAACTGTTTTTT.

For this clone: The identical CDR3 is also encoded by other nucleotide sequences in the sample. The CDR3, as DNA: TGTGCCAGCAGTTACTCAGAGGCCAACTATGGCTACACCTTC. Its protein is CASSYSEANYGYTF. The chain couples TRBV6-5 to TRBJ1-2; D ambiguous. Germline CDR1 is MNHEY and CDR2 is SVGAGI. This CDR3 comprises 14 residues. The ends were cut back, 0 bases at V and 2 bases at J, with 7 bases in the middle.

V usage is TRBV6-6 and J usage is TRBJ1-5; D perhaps matches TRBD1 (5 bases). V shed 6 bases and J shed 4 bases, with 13 bases lying between them. Per the germline V gene, CDR1 is MNHNY and CDR2 is SVGAGI (reference sequence). The CDR3 is 14 residues long. CDR3 coding DNA: TGTGCCAGCAGGGGAGGGTGGGGGAATCAGCCCCAGCATTTT. It codes for CASRGGWGNQPQHF.

The rearrangement uses TRBV7-6 and TRBJ2-7; TRBD2 aligns across 8 bases. CDR1 SGHVS and CDR2 FNYEAQ come from the germline V gene. The junction had 7 bases not matched to a gene; V was cut back by 5 bases and J by 4 bases. The CDR3 runs to 14 residues. In DNA form, the CDR3 reads TGTGCCAGCAGCCAACCGGGACTAGAATACGAGCAGTACTTC. It yields the protein CASSQPGLEYEQYF.

The chain has TRBV2 and TRBJ1-1; the D gene is possibly TRBD1 (5 bases). The CDR3 length is 13 residues. Germline CDR1 reads SNHLY; CDR2 reads FYNNEI. The V and J ends lost 3 bases and 7 bases respectively, with 12 bases between them. In DNA form, the CDR3 reads TGTGCCAGCAGTGATAAGGGGTGGGGTGAAGCTTTCTTT. Translation gives CASSDKGWGEAFF.

This chain uses TRBV2 with TRBJ2-3; a possible D gene is TRBD2 (6 bases). Germline lookup yields CDR1 SNHLY and CDR2 FYNNEI. Trimming left V 1 base short and J 0 bases short, with 8 bases between. The CDR3 has 15 residues. CDR3 region: CASSEGDSSTDTQYF. The CDR3 DNA reads TGTGCCAGCAGTGAAGGGGACTCTAGCACAGATACGCAGTATTTT.

The chain joins TRBV7-8 to TRBJ1-1; no definite D call. The CDR3 totals 13 residues. The germline V gene has CDR1 SGHVS and CDR2 FQNEAQ. The V end was cut by 2 bases, the J end by 4 bases, with 8 bases between. The CDR3 DNA is TGTGCCAGCAGCTTACACCGGGGCACTGAAGCTTTCTTT. Its translation is CASSLHRGTEAFF.

The CDR3 reads CASSQFATATDTQYF. CDR3 nucleotide sequence: TGTGCCAGCAGCCAATTCGCTACTGCCACAGATACGCAGTATTTT. The chain has TRBV5-4 and TRBJ2-3, with D unclear. Germline-derived CDR1 and CDR2 are SGHNT and YYREEE (reference sequence). The V end was cut by 4 bases, the J end by 2 bases, with 14 bases between. There are 15 residues in the CDR3.

The V and J genes are TRBV13 and TRBJ2-3, with TRBD1 matching over 8 bases. J lost 1 base, V lost 3 bases, and 12 bases had no gene match. CDR1 is PRHDT, CDR2 FYEKMQ, per germline (reference sequence). CDR3 size: 18 residues. The CDR3 nucleotides are TGTGCCAGCAGCTTTCGCCAGCCATACAGGGGGGGCACAGATACGCAGTATTTT. Its translation is CASSFRQPYRGGTDTQYF.

This chain links TRBV4-3 with TRBJ1-2; D remains unclear. The V gene lost 0 bases and the J gene lost 3 bases, with 14 bases spanning the gap. The CDR3 has 16 residues. The germline V gene has CDR1 LGHNA and CDR2 YSLEER. In DNA form, the CDR3 reads TGCGCCAGCAGCCAAGATGACTATATAAGGGACTATGGCTACACCTTC. Protein sequence: CASSQDDYIRDYGYTF.

This clone has a single count. The chain carries TRBV7-2 and TRBJ2-5; the match to TRBD2 covers 14 bases. The CDR3 runs 15 residues. Per the germline V gene, CDR1 is SGHTA and CDR2 is FQGNSA. V lost 5 bases to trimming and J lost 7 bases; unmatched junction nucleotides: 6. The CDR3 bases are TGTGCCAGCAGCGTAGGGACTAGCGGGAGTGGGACCCAGTACTTC. It translates to CASSVGTSGSGTQYF.

The rearrangement joins TRBV4-2 to TRBJ2-2; TRBD2 matches 10 bases. The trim removed 0 bases at V and 3 bases at J, leaving 1 base unmatched. The CDR3 has 16 residues. CDR1 and CDR2 (germline): LGHNA, YNFKEQ. DNA of the CDR3: TGTGCCAGCAGCCAAGAGACTAGCGGGTACACCGGGGAGCTGTTTTTT. It specifies CASSQETSGYTGELFF.

The V and J genes are TRBV5-4 and TRBJ1-1, with D unclear. The CDR3 length is 13 residues. The V gene's germline CDR1 is SGHNT and CDR2 YYREEE (reference sequence). The V end lost 0 bases, the J end lost 4 bases, and 7 bases lay between the germline ends. The CDR3 loop reads CASSLEPGTEAFF. The CDR3, as DNA: TGTGCCAGCAGCTTGGAACCGGGCACTGAAGCTTTCTTT.

The gene calls are TRBV4-3 and TRBJ2-3; 7 bases agree with TRBD1. Unmatched junction bases numbered 7, after V lost 1 base and J lost 6 bases. Germline CDR1 LGHNA, CDR2 YSLEER. This CDR3 contains 15 residues. CDR3 nucleotide sequence: TGCGCCAGCAGCCAAGGCGGACAGGCCAGGGATACGCAGTATTTT. Its translation is CASSQGGQARDTQYF.

This clone was seen more than once but under ten times. V gene TRBV28 combines with J gene TRBJ2-2, with 9 bases identical to TRBD1. Germline-derived CDR1 and CDR2 are MDHEN and SYDVKM. J lost 6 bases, V lost 5 bases, and 7 bases had no gene match. This CDR3 comprises 15 residues. CDR3 protein: CASSPGTGRSGELFF. Written as DNA, the CDR3 is TGTGCCAGCAGTCCCGGGACAGGGAGGTCCGGGGAGCTGTTTTTT.

Of note for this clone: Other DNA sequences from this sample encode an identical CDR3 as well. V is TRBV7-9 and J is TRBJ1-5, with 7 nucleotides matching TRBD1. Germline assignment: CDR1 SEHNR and CDR2 FQNEAQ (reference sequence). This CDR3 spans 14 amino acids. V dropped 1 base and J dropped 6; count of bases not matched to a gene: 3. CDR3 in amino acids: CASSLGQGGQPQHF. In nucleotides, the CDR3 is TGTGCCAGCAGCTTAGGCCAGGGGGGTCAGCCCCAGCATTTT.

V usage is TRBV5-1 and J usage is TRBJ1-2, with TRBD1 matching over 8 bases. The CDR3 spans 14 residues. Germline CDR1 and CDR2: SGHRS and YFSETQ. The junction had 10 bases not matched to a gene; V was cut back by 4 bases and J by 8 bases. CDR3 bases: TGCGCCAGCAGCCTGACAGGGGCCTCGGAAGGCTACACCTTC. Translating it yields CASSLTGASEGYTF.

The chain recombines TRBV6-5 with TRBJ2-7; unclear D gene. Trimming pared 7 bases from V and 2 bases from J, leaving 18 bases between. CDR1 MNHEY and CDR2 SVGAGI come from the germline V gene. The CDR3 is 15 amino acids. CDR3 residues: CASKSARKIPYEQYF. CDR3 DNA sequence: TGTGCCAGCAAGTCTGCCAGGAAAATTCCCTACGAGCAGTACTTC.

In its sample, this clone was seen a few times. The genes are TRBV5-4 and TRBJ2-7; tentatively, D is TRBD2 (7 bases). Germline V gene lookup returns CDR1 SGHNT and CDR2 YYREEE (reference sequence). This CDR3 has 14 amino acids. The V end was cut by 2 bases, the J end by 2 bases, with 11 bases between. The CDR3 sequence is CASSFRGGPYEQYF. The CDR3 nucleotides are TGTGCCAGCAGCTTTAGGGGGGGTCCCTACGAGCAGTACTTC.

The chain carries TRBV11-2 and TRBJ2-3; D not certain. The CDR3 is 11 residues long. CDR1 is SGHAT and CDR2 is FQNNGV in the germline V gene. The V gene lost 5 bases and the J gene lost 8 bases, with 8 bases spanning the gap. The chain's CDR3 is CASSSLGTQYF. CDR3 DNA sequence: TGTGCCAGCAGCAGTCTCGGTACGCAGTATTTT.

This clone was counted a few times. The chain recombines TRBV28 with TRBJ2-3, with a weak D call TRBD2 (5 bases). The CDR3 totals 15 residues. The germline V and J ends were trimmed by 5 bases and 2 bases, with 14 bases remaining between them. The V gene's germline CDR1 is MDHEN and CDR2 SYDVKM. The CDR3, as DNA: TGTGCCAGCAGTATAGAGACGGGAAACACAGATACGCAGTATTTT. Protein product: CASSIETGNTDTQYF.

The chain recombines TRBV25-1 with TRBJ2-5; D ambiguous. The J call may be incorrect, as the DNA end agrees better with TRBJ2-7. This CDR3 is built from 15 residues. The V gene's germline CDR1 is MGHDK and CDR2 SYGVNS. The CDR3 protein is CASSDPSRGYYEQYF. CDR3 DNA: TGTGCCAGCAGTGATCCCTCTAGAGGCTACTACGAGCAGTACTTC.

The chain combines TRBV6-6 with TRBJ2-5; 11 bases are a match to TRBD2. The germline CDR1 and CDR2 sequences are MNHNY and SVGAGI (reference sequence). This CDR3 is built from 16 residues. Trimming took 8 bases from V and 3 from J; bases not matched to a gene: 11. Here the CDR3 DNA reads TGTGCCAGCCAAAATAGCGGGAGGGCCGCAGAAGAGACCCAGTACTTC. Its translation: CASQNSGRAAEETQYF.

This clone was recorded a few times. The chain employs TRBV15 and TRBJ2-5; perhaps TRBD2 as D (6 bases). This CDR3 region has 14 residues. Trimming removed 2 bases from V and 4 bases from J, with 11 bases in between. CDR1 is LNHNV, CDR2 YYDKDF, per germline (reference sequence). The CDR3: CATSRIQEGETQYF. CDR3 bases: TGTGCCACCAGCAGAATTCAGGAGGGAGAGACCCAGTACTTC.